Listed here are 21 T cell receptor beta chains from one sample, sequenced in a study of cytomegalovirus exposure and HLA in healthy donors. The PCR used 60 Vbeta and 13 Jbeta primers. The protocol was immunoSEQ multiplex PCR, while the TCRdb copy is restricted to in-frame clones and leaves out a portion. In the table there are around 130,000 clones, roughly four fifths of which are singletons. The sample was PBMCs. These TCRs come from a male donor in good health and CMV-seropositive.

This sequence joins TRBV28 and TRBJ2-7; 7 bases line up with TRBD1. Trimming at V came to 6 bases and at J to 13 bases, leaving 27 bases not matched to a gene. The CDR3 totals 17 residues. CDR1 and CDR2 (germline): MDHEN, SYDVKM. CDR3 sequence (DNA): TGTGCCAGCAGCTCCACCACCCCCCTCCCGCTAACAGGGGTTGGATACTTC. It is translated as CASSSTTPLPLTGVGYF.

The chain joins TRBV7-9 to TRBJ2-3, with D maybe TRBD1 (5 bases). This CDR3 has 13 amino acids. V dropped 0 bases and J dropped 6 bases, with 7 bases sitting between them. Looked up from germline, CDR1 is SEHNR and CDR2 is FQNEAQ (reference sequence). CDR3 amino acids: CASSLAGRDTQYF. CDR3 sequence (DNA): TGTGCCAGCAGCTTAGCGGGGCGGGATACGCAGTATTTT.

The chain links TRBV7-9 to TRBJ2-6; 9 bases fit TRBD1. V was clipped by 8 bases and J by 2 bases; unmatched bases: 7. This CDR3 region has 16 residues. The germline V gene has CDR1 SEHNR and CDR2 FQNEAQ (reference sequence). The CDR3 loop reads CASEGTGTTGANVLTF. The CDR3 nucleotides are TGTGCCAGCGAAGGGACAGGGACCACTGGGGCCAACGTCCTGACTTTC.

The genes are TRBV15 and TRBJ1-1; D is undetermined. The CDR3 sequence is 15 residues long. Germline V lookup: CDR1 LNHNV, CDR2 YYDKDF (reference sequence). V shed 0 bases and J shed 1 base, with 9 bases lying between them. This CDR3 is CATSREPSRNTEAFF. The CDR3 region has the DNA TGTGCCACCAGCAGAGAGCCTTCGAGGAACACTGAAGCTTTCTTT.

This clone was detected a few times. The chain recombines TRBV7-8 with TRBJ1-2, with 9 bases identical to TRBD1. Germline CDR1 and CDR2: SGHVS and FQNEAQ. Trimming took 5 bases from V and 6 from J; bases not matched to a gene: 13. The CDR3 extends over 16 amino acids. The CDR3 loop is CASSLTTGGVGHGYTF. In DNA, the CDR3 is TGTGCCAGCAGCCTTACCACAGGGGGCGTAGGACATGGCTACACCTTC. The whole variable domain, filled in from reference TRBV7-8 and TRBJ1-2, reads GAGVSQSPRYKVAKRGQDVALRCDPISGHVSLFWYQQALGQGPEFLTYFQNEAQLDKSGLPSDRFFAERPEGSVSTLKIQRTQQEDSAVYLCASSLTTGGVGHGYTFGSGTRLTVV.

The chain is built from TRBV19 and TRBJ2-7; 7 positions agree with TRBD2. Trimming removed 3 bases from V and 2 bases from J; junction bases left unmatched: 7. The CDR3 extends over 15 amino acids. Germline CDR1 LNHDA, CDR2 SQIVND (reference sequence). The CDR3 sequence is CASSIAAGAPYEQYF. In DNA form, the CDR3 reads TGTGCCAGTAGTATTGCTGCGGGAGCCCCCTACGAGCAGTACTTC.

The chain uses TRBV6-5 and TRBJ1-1; 9 positions match TRBD1. Germline assignment: CDR1 MNHEY and CDR2 SVGAGI. The CDR3 extends over 15 amino acids. With 2 bases clipped from V and 3 bases from J, the junction kept 4 bases outside the gene matches. The DNA for the CDR3 is TGTGCCAGCAGTTACACAGGGGGCGAGGACACTGAAGCTTTCTTT. Protein: CASSYTGGEDTEAFF.

This clone showed up just a few times. This rearrangement joins TRBV7-3 to TRBJ1-3; D call uncertain. The V end lost 5 bases, the J end lost 2 bases, and 16 bases lay between the germline ends. The CDR3 length is 16 residues. Germline values: CDR1 SGHTA, CDR2 FQGTGA. The CDR3 nucleotides read TGTGCCAGCAGCCCAAGGACTCTGGCGGCTGGAAACACCATATATTTT. This codes for CASSPRTLAAGNTIYF.

The chain carries TRBV7-8 and TRBJ2-2; 8 bases map to TRBD1. Germline V gene sequence: CDR1 SGHVS, CDR2 FQNEAQ. V was pared by 5 bases and J by 1 base, with 6 bases of the junction left unmatched. The CDR3 consists of 16 residues. CDR3: CASSRRQGLNTGELFF. The CDR3 nucleotides are TGTGCCAGCAGCAGAAGACAGGGGCTGAACACCGGGGAGCTGTTTTTT.

The genes are TRBV6-1 and TRBJ2-7; 7 bases are shared with TRBD2. The CDR3 is made up of 13 amino acids. Germline V gives CDR1 MNHNS, CDR2 SASEGT. Losses at the gene ends were 10 bases for V and 7 bases for J; bases not matched to a gene: 13. CDR3 loop: CATSIEGRGEQYF. CDR3 nucleotide sequence: TGTGCCACCTCGATAGAGGGGCGGGGGGAGCAGTACTTC.

The sample holds a few counts of this clone. V and J are TRBV29-1 and TRBJ2-3; 10 bases match TRBD1. V lost 2 bases and J lost 6; bases outside the gene matches: 5. The CDR3 totals 14 residues. CDR1 is SQVTM and CDR2 is ANQGSEA in the germline V gene. CDR3 bases: TGCAGCGTTGAAACGGGACAGGGGACGGATACGCAGTATTTT. This sequence encodes CSVETGQGTDTQYF.

The V and J genes are TRBV19 and TRBJ1-1; no clear D gene. CDR3 size: 13 residues. V lost 4 bases and J 1 base, leaving 7 bases between the germline ends. Germline CDR1 is LNHDA and CDR2 is SQIVND (reference sequence). DNA for the CDR3: TGTGCCAGTAGTAAGACGGGGAACACTGAAGCTTTCTTT. Amino acid sequence: CASSKTGNTEAFF.

In DNA form, the CDR3 reads TGTGCCAGTAGTATAGCGGGAGTTCAGTTCTTC. Translation: CASSIAGVQFF. The chain combines TRBV19 with TRBJ2-1; D might be TRBD2 (6 bases). Germline V gene sequence: CDR1 LNHDA, CDR2 SQIVND (reference sequence). The CDR3 loop spans 11 amino acids. Between the trimmed V and J ends, which lost 1 base and 13 bases, there was a span of 8 bases. Full variable domain (outside the CDR3, taken from reference TRBV19 and TRBJ2-1): DGGITQSPKYLFRKEGQNVTLSCEQNLNHDAMYWYRQDPGQGLRLIYYSQIVNDFQKGDIAEGYSVSREKKESFPLTVTSAQKNPTAFYLCASSIAGVQFFGPGTRLTVL.

DNA of the CDR3: TGTGCCAGCAGTTACACCCCCTATAATTCACCCCTCCACTTT. Amino acids: CASSYTPYNSPLHF. The chain combines TRBV7-2 with TRBJ1-6, with D hard to call. This CDR3 is 14 amino acids long. Trimming cost V 6 bases and J 2 bases, with 8 bases left between them. Germline-derived CDR1 and CDR2 are SGHTA and FQGNSA. Based on the CDR3 plus reference TRBV7-2 and TRBJ1-6, the full variable domain is GAGVSQSPSNKVTEKGKDVELRCDPISGHTALYWYRQSLGQGLEFLIYFQGNSAPDKSGLPSDRFSAERTGGSVSTLTIQRTQQEDSAVYLCASSYTPYNSPLHFGNGTRLTVT.

CDR3 bases: TGTGCCAGCAGCTCCGGGACTAGCGGGAGAATGGAGGAGACCCAGTACTTC. This sequence encodes CASSSGTSGRMEETQYF. This chain connects TRBV11-2 to TRBJ2-5; 14 nucleotides match TRBD2. After removal of 4 bases from V and 5 bases from J, the junction contained 9 bases not matched to a gene. CDR1 and CDR2 from the germline V gene are SGHAT and FQNNGV. This CDR3 is built from 17 residues.

The chain uses TRBV28 and TRBJ1-2; D perhaps matches TRBD1 (6 bases). The CDR3 has 16 residues. The germline V gene has CDR1 MDHEN and CDR2 SYDVKM. V was shortened by 1 base and J by 6 bases, with 18 bases between the two germline ends. The CDR3 region is CASSLSADSNPHGYTF. CDR3 bases: TGTGCCAGCAGTTTATCAGCGGACAGTAATCCTCATGGCTACACCTTC.

The V call is TRBV7-6, the J call TRBJ2-3; D is unclear. Germline V gene data show CDR1 as SGHVS and CDR2 as FNYEAQ. This CDR3 has 14 amino acids. V was pared by 1 base and J by 3 bases, with 8 bases between. CDR3 nucleotide sequence: TGTGCCAGCAGCTTAGGCTTGGAGACAGATACGCAGTATTTT. It is translated as CASSLGLETDTQYF.

This clone appeared once. This chain connects TRBV7-2 to TRBJ1-5; possible D gene TRBD1, 6 bases. The germline V and J ends were trimmed by 4 bases and 4 bases, with 14 bases remaining between them. There are 15 residues in the CDR3. Germline V gene sequence: CDR1 SGHTA, CDR2 FQGNSA. The CDR3 loop is CASSWAAGANQPQHF. The DNA of the CDR3 is TGTGCCAGCAGCTGGGCGGCAGGGGCTAATCAGCCCCAGCATTTT.

The CDR3: CASSLTPPDREAAWAQYF. Written as DNA, the CDR3 is TGTGCCAGCAGCTTGACGCCCCCGGACAGGGAGGCCGCATGGGCCCAGTACTTC. This chain links TRBV11-2 with TRBJ2-5; TRBD1 aligns across 8 bases. Trimming cost V 3 bases and J 9 bases; bases outside gene matches: 21. The CDR3 extends over 18 amino acids. Per the germline V gene, CDR1 is SGHAT and CDR2 is FQNNGV.

The rearrangement links TRBV5-4 to TRBJ2-1; D might be TRBD1 (6 bases). This CDR3 is 16 amino acids long. V lost 3 bases, J lost 0 bases, and 13 bases lay in between. Per germline, CDR1 SGHNT and CDR2 YYREEE (reference sequence). The CDR3 sequence: CASSWGQASSYNEQFF. CDR3 bases: TGTGCCAGCAGCTGGGGGCAGGCGAGCTCCTACAATGAGCAGTTCTTC.

The chain couples TRBV5-1 to TRBJ1-5; TRBD1 agrees at 9 bases. CDR1 is SGHRS and CDR2 is YFSETQ in the germline V gene. V dropped 4 bases and J dropped 5; count of bases not matched to a gene: 10. The CDR3 length is 16 residues. The CDR3: CASSTGQGRLDQPQHF. The CDR3 DNA sequence: TGCGCCAGCAGCACCGGACAGGGGAGACTCGATCAGCCCCAGCATTTT. Supplemented by reference TRBV5-1 and TRBJ1-5, the full variable domain reads KAGVTQTPRYLIKTRGQQVTLSCSPISGHRSVSWYQQTPGQGLQFLFEYFSETQRNKGNFPGRFSGRQFSNSRSEMNVSTLELGDSALYLCASSTGQGRLDQPQHFGDGTRLSIL.